The 10 T cell receptor beta chains reported below all come from one sample, sequenced in a study of post-analysis software for immune sequencing data. Study-wide results and caveats: TRBV segments more frequent in patients than in controls numbered five and included TRBV5-6, TRBV5-1 and TRBV20-1.

cDNA libraries of TCR beta carried unique molecular identifiers. TCRdb redid the calling of the PCR reads with MiXCR, one entry per CDR3 protein. The sample lists about 500,000 distinct CDR3 sequences, around 40% occurring once. For these TCRs, the target antigens are not known. What was sequenced was blood. The receptors derive from a girl under 18 with multiple sclerosis.

V is TRBV4-3 and J is TRBJ2-3, with D possibly TRBD2 on 5 matching bases. Germline CDR1 and CDR2: LGHNA and YSLEER. V was shortened by 0 bases and J by 1 base, with 14 bases between the two germline ends. This CDR3 is 17 amino acids long. The DNA for the CDR3 is TGCGCCAGCAGCCAAGACCCAGCGGTAGTCGGCACAGATACGCAGTATTTT. Its translation: CASSQDPAVVGTDTQYF.

The chain recombines TRBV5-1 with TRBJ1-2; D not certain. The ends were cut back, 1 base at V and 3 bases at J, with 10 bases in the middle. The CDR3 spans 14 residues. Germline CDR1 reads SGHRS; CDR2 reads YFSETQ. The CDR3 loop is CASSLSEADYGYTF. DNA of the CDR3: TGCGCCAGCAGCTTGTCCGAGGCTGACTATGGCTACACCTTC. The whole variable domain, filled in from reference TRBV5-1 and TRBJ1-2, reads KAGVTQTPRYLIKTRGQQVTLSCSPISGHRSVSWYQQTPGQGLQFLFEYFSETQRNKGNFPGRFSGRQFSNSRSEMNVSTLELGDSALYLCASSLSEADYGYTFGSGTRLTVV.

This clonotype came up a few times. V gene TRBV7-2 combines with J gene TRBJ2-1, with a possible D match to TRBD2 (6 bases). Germline V gene lookup returns CDR1 SGHTA and CDR2 FQGNSA. V lost 5 bases and J lost 3, with 17 bases in between. There are 16 residues in the CDR3. CDR3 in DNA: TGTGCCAGCAGCCTAAATAGCGGAACTATCTACAATGAGCAGTTCTTC. Translation gives CASSLNSGTIYNEQFF. Supplemented by reference TRBV7-2 and TRBJ2-1, the full variable domain reads GAGVSQSPSNKVTEKGKDVELRCDPISGHTALYWYRQSLGQGLEFLIYFQGNSAPDKSGLPSDRFSAERTGGSVSTLTIQRTQQEDSAVYLCASSLNSGTIYNEQFFGPGTRLTVL.

The chain is built from TRBV5-1 and TRBJ2-7, with a possible D match to TRBD2 (7 bases). The V end lost 4 bases, the J end lost 2 bases, and 16 bases lay between the germline ends. The germline gives CDR1 SGHRS, CDR2 YFSETQ. CDR3 length: 15 residues. The CDR3 region is CASSEGGTVAYEQYF. In DNA, the CDR3 is TGCGCCAGCAGCGAGGGGGGGACGGTTGCCTACGAGCAGTACTTC.

The chain couples TRBV5-1 to TRBJ2-3, with TRBD1 matching over 9 bases. The CDR3 covers 16 residues. Germline V lookup: CDR1 SGHRS, CDR2 YFSETQ. The ends lost 3 bases at V and 4 bases at J; junction bases unmatched: 9. Written as DNA, the CDR3 is TGCGCCAGCAGCTCGATCGGGACAGGGATATCAGATACGCAGTATTTT. Its protein product is CASSSIGTGISDTQYF.

This clonotype was picked up a small number of times. The chain combines TRBV29-1 with TRBJ2-1; unclear D gene. V gave up 3 bases and J gave up 10 bases, with 13 bases separating them. Per the germline V gene, CDR1 is SQVTM and CDR2 is ANQGSEA. This CDR3 has 12 residues. The CDR3 spells CSVDPSFREQFF. CDR3 bases: TGCAGCGTTGATCCCTCATTTAGGGAGCAGTTCTTC.

The V gene is TRBV28, the J gene TRBJ2-1, with 11 bases matching TRBD2. V was pared by 3 bases and J by 4 bases, with 11 bases of the junction left unmatched. CDR1 and CDR2 (germline): MDHEN, SYDVKM. CDR3 length: 18 residues. The CDR3 loop is CASSFSRGTSGLYNEQFF. CDR3 nucleotide sequence: TGTGCCAGCAGTTTCAGTCGCGGGACTAGCGGCCTATACAATGAGCAGTTCTTC. Full variable domain (rest looked up from reference TRBV28 and TRBJ2-1): DVKVTQSSRYLVKRTGEKVFLECVQDMDHENMFWYRQDPGLGLRLIYFSYDVKMKEKGDIPEGYSVSREKKERFSLILESASTNQTSMYLCASSFSRGTSGLYNEQFFGPGTRLTVL.

This clonotype occurred a few times. The J gene is TRBJ2-5, the V gene TRBV6-5, with 10 bases identical to TRBD2. The CDR3 contains 14 residues. Germline CDR1 MNHEY, CDR2 SVGAGI. Trimming removed 4 bases from V and 7 bases from J; junction bases left unmatched: 6. CDR3 DNA sequence: TGTGCCAGCAGTTCCACCGCTAGCGGGGGGACCCAGTACTTC. This translates into CASSSTASGGTQYF.

The chain joins TRBV27 to TRBJ2-5; D perhaps matches TRBD2 (6 bases). The germline V gene encodes CDR1 MNHEY and CDR2 SMNVEV (reference sequence). CDR3 length: 14 residues. Trimming pared 3 bases from V and 2 bases from J, leaving 10 bases between. The CDR3 nucleotides are TGTGCCAGCAGTTTCTTCGGGGGTCAAGAGACCCAGTACTTC. Amino acids: CASSFFGGQETQYF.

The V call is TRBV15, the J call TRBJ2-1; TRBD2 aligns across 8 bases. Trimming removed 0 bases from V and 4 bases from J; junction bases left unmatched: 5. The CDR3 sequence is 16 residues long. The germline gives CDR1 LNHNV, CDR2 YYDKDF (reference sequence). CDR3 amino acids: CATSRERAGVYNEQFF. CDR3 in DNA: TGTGCCACCAGCAGAGAGCGAGCGGGAGTATACAATGAGCAGTTCTTC. Full variable domain (rest looked up from reference TRBV15 and TRBJ2-1): DAMVIQNPRYQVTQFGKPVTLSCSQTLNHNVMYWYQQKSSQAPKLLFHYYDKDFNNEADTPDNFQSRRPNTSFCFLDIRSPGLGDTAMYLCATSRERAGVYNEQFFGPGTRLTVL.